Shown below are 22 T cell receptor beta chains from a single sample sequenced in a study of T cells after yellow fever vaccination. TCRdb ran MiXCR on the 5' RACE reads and lists one entry per CDR3 protein. Among around 400,000 distinct CDR3 sequences listed, around a tenth were seen once. Sample: PBMCs, taken on the day of the first yellow fever vaccination. These receptors came from a man aged 18 to 35 who received the YFV17D yellow fever vaccine.

V and J are TRBV7-9 and TRBJ2-5, with 8 bases fitting TRBD2. This CDR3 spans 16 amino acids. From germline, CDR1 is SEHNR and CDR2 FQNEAQ (reference sequence). J was trimmed by 4 bases and V by 3 bases; bases with no gene match: 10. The CDR3 protein is CASSFVSGGPRETQYF. In nucleotides, the CDR3 is TGTGCCAGCAGCTTCGTCTCGGGGGGGCCTAGAGAGACCCAGTACTTC. Full variable domain (outside the CDR3, taken from reference TRBV7-9 and TRBJ2-5): DTGVSQNPRHKITKRGQNVTFRCDPISEHNRLYWYRQTLGQGPEFLTYFQNEAQLEKSRLLSDRFSAERPKGSFSTLEIQRTEQGDSAMYLCASSFVSGGPRETQYFGPGTRLLVL.

The chain joins TRBV5-1 to TRBJ2-2; tentatively, D is TRBD2 (5 bases). With 4 bases removed from V and 1 base from J, the gap between germline ends came to 11 bases. The germline V gene encodes CDR1 SGHRS and CDR2 YFSETQ. There are 15 residues in the CDR3. The CDR3 sequence is CASSLHRGNTGELFF. The CDR3 DNA sequence: TGCGCCAGCAGCCTGCACCGGGGGAACACCGGGGAGCTGTTTTTT.

This chain uses TRBV20-1 with TRBJ2-1; 7 bases are shared with TRBD2. The J segment lost 4 bases and the V segment lost 1 base, leaving 1 base of the junction unmatched. CDR3 length: 13 amino acids. Germline loops: CDR1 DFQATT, CDR2 SNEGSKA (reference sequence). The CDR3 here is CSARVGGYNEQFF. In DNA, the CDR3 is TGCAGTGCTAGAGTCGGGGGGTACAATGAGCAGTTCTTC.

This chain links TRBV4-3 with TRBJ2-7; D is possibly TRBD1 or TRBD2 (5 bases each). The CDR3 consists of 16 residues. In germline, CDR1 is LGHNA, CDR2 YSLEER. The V gene lost 3 bases and the J gene lost 2 bases, with 17 bases spanning the gap. The CDR3 nucleotides are TGCGCCAGCAGCCAGAATGGGACGGACAATACCTACGAGCAGTACTTC. It codes for CASSQNGTDNTYEQYF.

The CDR3 loop reads CASSSAWETQYF. The DNA for the CDR3 is TGTGCCAGCAGTTCGGCTTGGGAGACCCAGTACTTC. The rearrangement joins TRBV7-2 to TRBJ2-5; no reliable D call. The CDR3 has 12 residues. Trimming pared 6 bases from V and 5 bases from J, leaving 10 bases between. Germline loops: CDR1 SGHTA, CDR2 FQGNSA.

This clonotype was counted a few times. The V gene is TRBV7-2, the J gene TRBJ2-3; D gene uncertain. The length of the CDR3 is 15 residues. Looked up from germline, CDR1 is SGHTA and CDR2 is FQGNSA. Between the trimmed V and J ends, which lost 5 bases and 1 base, there was a span of 13 bases. CDR3 DNA: TGTGCCAGCAGCCTGAGTTGGCTACGCACAGATACGCAGTATTTT. Protein sequence: CASSLSWLRTDTQYF.

The sample holds a few counts of this clonotype. The chain combines TRBV25-1 with TRBJ2-2, with a weak D call TRBD1 (6 bases). The CDR3 is 15 amino acids. Germline V CDR1 and CDR2: MGHDK, SYGVNS. V lost 0 bases and J lost 3, with 8 bases in between. The CDR3 spells CASSEYGQHTGELFF. CDR3 nucleotide sequence: TGTGCCAGCAGTGAATATGGACAGCACACCGGGGAGCTGTTTTTT.

The sample holds a few counts of this clonotype. V gene TRBV12-3 or TRBV12-4 combines with J gene TRBJ1-1, with no clear D. This CDR3 is 13 amino acids long. Trimming took 6 bases from V and 1 from J, leaving 9 bases between them. DNA of the CDR3: TGTGCCAGCAGATCGCGGGAGAACACTGAAGCTTTCTTT. It is translated as CASRSRENTEAFF.

Here the CDR3 reads CATSDFQRGTRYQETQYF. CDR3 nucleotides: TGTGCCACCAGTGATTTCCAGCGGGGGACGAGGTACCAAGAGACCCAGTACTTC. The chain has TRBV24-1 and TRBJ2-5; 8 positions match TRBD2. This CDR3 region has 18 residues. V lost 1 base to trimming and J lost 0 bases; unmatched junction nucleotides: 9. CDR1 and CDR2 (germline): KGHDR, SFDVKD.

The CDR3 nucleotides are TGTGCCAGCAGTTACACCCTGACTCGGGGGCAAGAGACCCAGTACTTC. Encoded protein: CASSYTLTRGQETQYF. This chain links TRBV6-5 with TRBJ2-5; D possibly corresponds to TRBD2 (6 bases). The V end was cut by 2 bases, the J end by 2 bases, with 15 bases between. Germline CDR1 and CDR2: MNHEY and SVGAGI. The CDR3 has 16 amino acids.

V gene TRBV10-3 combines with J gene TRBJ2-5, with 7 nucleotides matching TRBD1. CDR1 ENHRY and CDR2 SYGVKD come from the germline V gene. This CDR3 region has 12 residues. Losses at the gene ends were 4 bases for V and 5 bases for J; bases not matched to a gene: 1. CDR3 amino acids: CAISGQGETQYF. In nucleotides, the CDR3 is TGTGCCATCAGTGGACAGGGCGAGACCCAGTACTTC.

This clonotype has a count of ten or more. The chain carries TRBV3-1 and TRBJ2-4; D is perhaps TRBD1 or TRBD2 (5 bases each). CDR3 length: 14 residues. Germline loops: CDR1 LGHDT, CDR2 YNNKEL (reference sequence). The V end lost 2 bases, the J end lost 5 bases, and 10 bases lay between the germline ends. CDR3 region: CASSQRDGENIQYF. CDR3 DNA: TGTGCCAGCAGCCAACGGGACGGAGAAAACATTCAGTACTTC.

The chain has TRBV21-1 and TRBJ1-5; the tabulated D call, TRBD1, remains unverified against the DNA. TRBV21-1 is a pseudogene segment. The CDR3 covers 12 residues. CDR3 DNA: TGTGCCCGCCCGGGGTTTCATCAGCCCCAGCATTTT. Its protein is CARPGFHQPQHF.

The chain has TRBV7-2 and TRBJ2-1, with 8 bases that match TRBD2. Germline V gene sequence: CDR1 SGHTA, CDR2 FQGNSA. The V segment lost 5 bases and the J segment 3 bases; nucleotides outside the gene matches: 9. The CDR3 covers 16 residues. Here the CDR3 reads CASSAATSGGYNEQFF. The CDR3 DNA reads TGTGCCAGCAGCGCGGCGACGAGCGGGGGCTACAATGAGCAGTTCTTC.

This clonotype appeared a few times. The chain carries TRBV5-1 and TRBJ1-4; D is ambiguous. Trimming cost V 5 bases and J 4 bases, with 12 bases left between them. There are 14 residues in the CDR3. Germline assignment: CDR1 SGHRS and CDR2 YFSETQ. The CDR3 DNA reads as TGCGCCAGCAGAGAACAGCCACATAATGAAAAACTGTTTTTT. Its protein product is CASREQPHNEKLFF.

The sample holds a few counts of this clonotype. The V and J genes are TRBV12-3 or TRBV12-4 and TRBJ1-1; 7 bases line up with TRBD1. The CDR3 sequence is 14 residues long. Losses at the gene ends were 7 bases for V and 2 bases for J; bases not matched to a gene: 7. The CDR3 bases are TGTGCCAGCAACCCCGGGACAGATAACACTGAAGCTTTCTTT. Its translation is CASNPGTDNTEAFF.

This clonotype was counted only a few times. This chain joins TRBV28 and TRBJ2-1, with TRBD1 matching over 8 bases. The trim removed 6 bases at V and 4 bases at J, leaving 5 bases unmatched. The CDR3 has 14 amino acids. Germline V lookup: CDR1 MDHEN, CDR2 SYDVKM. DNA of the CDR3: TGTGCCAGCAGGGGGGGACAGGTATACAATGAGCAGTTCTTC. Its protein product is CASRGGQVYNEQFF.

The table lists this clonotype with many counts. The V call is TRBV9, the J call TRBJ2-3, with 7 bases lining up with TRBD1. Germline CDR1 is SGDLS and CDR2 is YYNGEE. The V gene end was trimmed by 3 bases and the J gene end by 2 bases; junction bases not matched to a gene: 12. The CDR3 contains 17 residues. The CDR3 protein is CASSGNPGQPLTDTQYF. As DNA, the CDR3 is TGTGCCAGCAGCGGGAACCCGGGACAGCCTCTCACAGATACGCAGTATTTT.

This clonotype appeared a few times. This rearrangement joins TRBV7-2 to TRBJ2-3; D is possibly TRBD1 or TRBD2 (5 bases each). There are 16 residues in the CDR3. The V end lost 1 base, the J end lost 2 bases, and 13 bases lay between the germline ends. Germline V CDR1 and CDR2: SGHTA, FQGNSA. The CDR3 is CASSLGAGTVTDTQYF. The CDR3, as DNA: TGTGCCAGCAGCTTAGGTGCAGGGACCGTCACAGATACGCAGTATTTT.

This clonotype has more than one count but fewer than ten. The CDR3 spells CSVATGIGTEAFF. For the CDR3, the DNA is TGCAGCGTCGCCACAGGGATAGGCACTGAAGCTTTCTTT. The rearrangement links TRBV29-1 to TRBJ1-1; D possibly corresponds to TRBD1 (6 bases). Germline assignment: CDR1 SQVTM and CDR2 ANQGSEA. The germline V and J ends were trimmed by 6 bases and 4 bases, with 15 bases remaining between them. This CDR3 has 13 amino acids.

There are many counts of this clonotype. The chain has TRBV9 and TRBJ1-6; 10 bases match TRBD1. The CDR3 has 14 amino acids. CDR1 is SGDLS, CDR2 YYNGEE, per germline. Germline trimming cut 5 bases from V and 10 bases from J; bases unmatched to any gene: 6. In DNA, the CDR3 is TGTGCCAGCAGTTCCGGGACAGGGGACTCACCCCTCCACTTT. This translates into CASSSGTGDSPLHF. Full variable domain (remainder filled in from reference TRBV9 and TRBJ1-6): DSGVTQTPKHLITATGQRVTLRCSPRSGDLSVYWYQQSLDQGLQFLIQYYNGEERAKGNILERFSAQQFPDLHSELNLSSLELGDSALYFCASSSGTGDSPLHFGNGTRLTVT.

V is TRBV6-1 and J is TRBJ2-5, with D possibly being TRBD1 (6 bases). CDR1 is MNHNS and CDR2 is SASEGT in the germline V gene. The CDR3 consists of 12 residues. Trimming stripped 6 bases from V and 5 bases from J, with 10 bases between. The CDR3 is CASSTGSETQYF. The CDR3 coding sequence is TGTGCCAGCAGCACAGGGTCTGAGACCCAGTACTTC.